The present T cell receptor beta chain was sequenced within a study of OX40 agonist ivuxolimab in advanced cancers. Study information: Patients with prior anti-PD-1, anti-PD-L1 or anti-CTLA-4 therapy were eligible; 40% had some.

CDR1 and CDR2 from the germline V gene are SNHLY and FYNNEI. This CDR3 is built from 15 residues. V shed 7 bases and J shed 3 bases, with 18 bases lying between them. Profiling relied on immunoSEQ multiplex PCR, and the TCRdb table lists in-frame clones only, not all of them. This sample has 90,000 to 100,000 clones, with around 88% found just once. Patients were ruled out by autoimmune disease history or systemic immunosuppression. The receptor was derived from an adult with an advanced solid tumor such as melanoma, head and neck, liver or kidney cancer. The sequencing used CD4+ or CD8+ T cells sorted from blood, collected in a trial of the OX40 agonist ivuxolimab. The V call is TRBV2, the J call TRBJ1-2; TRBD1 is a possible D gene (5 bases). In DNA, the CDR3 is TGTGCCAGCACCCAGGGAGAGGGATTCTACTATGGCTACACCTTC. Protein product: CASTQGEGFYYGYTF.